This T cell receptor (beta chain) derives from a study of technical replicates of blood from a few donors. Libraries were prepared by immunoSEQ multiplex PCR; TCRdb keeps only in-frame clonotypes and omits some of them. The table lists 78,000 or so clones, 90% to 95% of them singletons. Germline V lookup: CDR1 MNHNS, CDR2 SASEGT. The CDR3 runs 15 residues. Trimming shortened V by 8 bases and J by 2 bases, and 16 bases separated the two germline ends. The TCR sequence derives from a human donor in good health. Some clones in this sample may be carry-over from other donors' samples. The rearrangement uses TRBV6-1 and TRBJ1-5, with D uncertain. The sequenced material came from T cells isolated from PBMCs. The CDR3 nucleotides read TGTGCCAGCTCACCACCGGTAGCGGGCAATCAGCCCCAGCATTTT. This encodes CASSPPVAGNQPQHF.